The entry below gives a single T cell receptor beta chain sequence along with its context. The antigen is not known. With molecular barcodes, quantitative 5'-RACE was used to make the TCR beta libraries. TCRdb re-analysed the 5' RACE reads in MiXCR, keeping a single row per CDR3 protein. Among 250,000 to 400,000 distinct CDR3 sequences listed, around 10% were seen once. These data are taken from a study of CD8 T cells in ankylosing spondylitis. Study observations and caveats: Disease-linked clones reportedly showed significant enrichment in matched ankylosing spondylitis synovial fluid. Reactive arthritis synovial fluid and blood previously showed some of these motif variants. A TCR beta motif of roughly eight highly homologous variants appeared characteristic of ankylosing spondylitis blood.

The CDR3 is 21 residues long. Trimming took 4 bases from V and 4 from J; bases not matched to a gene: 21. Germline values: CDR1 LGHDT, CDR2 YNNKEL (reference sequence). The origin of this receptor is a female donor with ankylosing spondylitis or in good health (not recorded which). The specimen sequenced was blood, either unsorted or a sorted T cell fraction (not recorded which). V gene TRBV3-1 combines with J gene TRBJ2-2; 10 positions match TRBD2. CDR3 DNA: TGTGCCAGCAGCCCGTTCAGGTCTGGCCTAGCGGGGGCCCGAGGCACCGGGGAGCTGTTTTTT. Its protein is CASSPFRSGLAGARGTGELFF.